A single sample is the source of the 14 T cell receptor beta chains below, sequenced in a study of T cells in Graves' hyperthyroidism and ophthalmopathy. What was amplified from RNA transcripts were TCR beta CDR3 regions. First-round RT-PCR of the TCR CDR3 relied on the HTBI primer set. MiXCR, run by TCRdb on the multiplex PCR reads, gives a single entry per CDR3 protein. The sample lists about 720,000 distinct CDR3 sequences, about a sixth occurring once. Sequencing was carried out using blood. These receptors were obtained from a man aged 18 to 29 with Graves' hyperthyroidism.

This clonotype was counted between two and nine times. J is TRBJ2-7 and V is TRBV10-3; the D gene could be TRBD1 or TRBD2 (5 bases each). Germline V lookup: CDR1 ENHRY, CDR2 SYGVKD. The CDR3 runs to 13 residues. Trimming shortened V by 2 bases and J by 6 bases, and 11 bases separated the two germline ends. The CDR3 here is CAISEEGYGEQYF. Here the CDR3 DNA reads TGTGCCATCAGTGAGGAGGGGTATGGCGAGCAGTACTTC.

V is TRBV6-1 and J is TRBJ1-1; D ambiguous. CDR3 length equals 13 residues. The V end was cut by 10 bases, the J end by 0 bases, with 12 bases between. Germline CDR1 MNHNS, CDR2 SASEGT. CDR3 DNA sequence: TGTGCCACGCGGGCGTCTATGAACACTGAAGCTTTCTTT. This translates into CATRASMNTEAFF.

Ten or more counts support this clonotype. CDR3 sequence (DNA): TGTGCCAGCAGCCCCAACGGGCTAGCGGGAGGCGGTGAGCAGTTCTTC. It is translated as CASSPNGLAGGGEQFF. The genes are TRBV7-3 and TRBJ2-1; TRBD2 aligns across 11 bases. V dropped 5 bases and J dropped 9; count of bases not matched to a gene: 12. Germline lookup yields CDR1 SGHTA and CDR2 FQGTGA. This CDR3 region has 16 residues.

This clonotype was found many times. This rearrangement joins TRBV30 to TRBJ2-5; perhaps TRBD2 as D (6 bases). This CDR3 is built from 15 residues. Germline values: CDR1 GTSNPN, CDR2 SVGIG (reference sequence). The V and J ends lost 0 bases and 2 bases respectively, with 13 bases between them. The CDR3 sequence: CAWSVLAGPQETQYF. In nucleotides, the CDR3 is TGTGCCTGGAGTGTGTTGGCGGGGCCACAAGAGACCCAGTACTTC.

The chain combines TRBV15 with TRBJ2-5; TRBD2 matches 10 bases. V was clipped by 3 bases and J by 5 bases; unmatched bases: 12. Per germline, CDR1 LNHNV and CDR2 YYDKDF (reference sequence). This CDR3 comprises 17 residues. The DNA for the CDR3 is TGTGCCACCAGCAGTCTTCTTCTAGCGGGGGAGGGGGAGACCCAGTACTTC. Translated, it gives CATSSLLLAGEGETQYF.

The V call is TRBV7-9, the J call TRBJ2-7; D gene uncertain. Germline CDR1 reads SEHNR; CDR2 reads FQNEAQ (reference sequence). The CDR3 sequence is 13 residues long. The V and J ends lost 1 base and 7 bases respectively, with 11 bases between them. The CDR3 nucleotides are TGTGCCAGCAGCTTAGACGGCGATCGGGAGCAGTACTTC. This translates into CASSLDGDREQYF.

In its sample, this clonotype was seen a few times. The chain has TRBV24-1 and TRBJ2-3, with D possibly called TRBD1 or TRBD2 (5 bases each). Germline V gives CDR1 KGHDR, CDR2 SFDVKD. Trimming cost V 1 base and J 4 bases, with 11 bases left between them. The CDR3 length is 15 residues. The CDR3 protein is CATSDFPGASDTQYF. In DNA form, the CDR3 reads TGTGCCACCAGTGATTTCCCCGGGGCCTCAGATACGCAGTATTTT.

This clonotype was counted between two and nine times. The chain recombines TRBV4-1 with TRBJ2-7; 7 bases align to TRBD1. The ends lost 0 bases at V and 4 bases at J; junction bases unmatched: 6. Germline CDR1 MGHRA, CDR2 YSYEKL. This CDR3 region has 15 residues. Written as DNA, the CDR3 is TGCGCCAGCAGCCAAGAGGGACAGCCCCAATACGAGCAGTACTTC. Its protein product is CASSQEGQPQYEQYF.

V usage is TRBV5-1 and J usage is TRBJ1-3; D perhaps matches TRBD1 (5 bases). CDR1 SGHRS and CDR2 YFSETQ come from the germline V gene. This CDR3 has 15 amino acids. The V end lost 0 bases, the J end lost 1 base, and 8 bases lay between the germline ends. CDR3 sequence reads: CASSLERGSGNTIYF. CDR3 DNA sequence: TGCGCCAGCAGCTTGGAACGGGGGTCTGGAAACACCATATATTTT.

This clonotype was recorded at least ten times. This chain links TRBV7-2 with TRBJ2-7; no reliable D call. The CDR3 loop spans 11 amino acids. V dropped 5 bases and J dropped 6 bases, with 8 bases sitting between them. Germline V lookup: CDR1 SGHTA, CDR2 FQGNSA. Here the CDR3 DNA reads TGTGCCAGCAGCCAACTGGGCGAGCAGTACTTC. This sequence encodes CASSQLGEQYF.

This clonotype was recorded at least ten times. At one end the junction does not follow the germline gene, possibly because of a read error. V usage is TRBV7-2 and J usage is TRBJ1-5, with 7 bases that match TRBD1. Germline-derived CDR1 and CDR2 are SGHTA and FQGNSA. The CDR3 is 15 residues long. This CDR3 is CASSLEGGGNQPQHF. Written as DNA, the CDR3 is TGTGCCAGCAGTTTAGAAGGGGGCGGCAATCAGCCCCAGCATTTT.

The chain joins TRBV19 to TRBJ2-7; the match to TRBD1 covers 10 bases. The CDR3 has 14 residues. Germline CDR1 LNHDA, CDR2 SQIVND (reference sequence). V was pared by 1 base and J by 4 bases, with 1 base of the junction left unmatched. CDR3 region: CASSIGDRGYEQYF. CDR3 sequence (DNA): TGTGCCAGTAGTATAGGGGACAGGGGTTACGAGCAGTACTTC.

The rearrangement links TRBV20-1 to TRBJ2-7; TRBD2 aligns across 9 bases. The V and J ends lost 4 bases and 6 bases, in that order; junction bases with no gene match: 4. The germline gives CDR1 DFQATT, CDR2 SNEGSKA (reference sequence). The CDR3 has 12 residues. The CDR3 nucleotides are TGCAGTGCTATTAGCGGGAGTAGCGAGCAGTACTTC. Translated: CSAISGSSEQYF.

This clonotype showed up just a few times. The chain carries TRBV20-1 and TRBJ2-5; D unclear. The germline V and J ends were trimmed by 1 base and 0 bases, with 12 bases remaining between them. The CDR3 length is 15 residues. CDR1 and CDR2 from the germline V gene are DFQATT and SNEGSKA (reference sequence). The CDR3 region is CSARGPSNYQETQYF. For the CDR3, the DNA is TGCAGTGCTAGAGGCCCGTCAAACTACCAAGAGACCCAGTACTTC.